This entry lists 8 T cell receptor beta chains sequenced from one sample in a study of blood T cell repertoires in COVID-19. This table comes from immunoSEQ multiplex PCR, and its TCRdb copy is limited to in-frame clones, with some not included. The data contain fewer than 90,000 clones, 86% of them singletons. The sample taken for sequencing was peripheral blood. These receptor sequences come from a man aged 70 or older with active COVID-19.

DNA of the CDR3: TGTGCCTGGAGTAAGAGGAGCTCCTATAATTCACCCCTCCACTTT. Translation: CAWSKRSSYNSPLHF. The chain joins TRBV30 to TRBJ1-6; unclear D gene. The CDR3 runs 15 residues. V gave up 2 bases and J gave up 0 bases, with 8 bases separating them. Germline assignment: CDR1 GTSNPN and CDR2 SVGIG (reference sequence).

This chain joins TRBV9 and TRBJ2-2; D possibly corresponds to TRBD1 (5 bases). This CDR3 has 16 amino acids. Trimming took off 0 bases at V and 5 bases at J, with 14 bases between the two ends. From germline, CDR1 is SGDLS and CDR2 YYNGEE. CDR3 residues: CASSVGPRVETGELFF. DNA for the CDR3: TGTGCCAGCAGCGTAGGACCCAGGGTTGAGACCGGGGAGCTGTTTTTT.

The chain uses TRBV11-2 and TRBJ2-7; D perhaps matches TRBD1 (5 bases). Germline CDR1 and CDR2: SGHAT and FQNNGV. CDR3 size: 14 residues. The V end lost 1 base, the J end lost 3 bases, and 10 bases lay between the germline ends. The CDR3 DNA reads as TGTGCCAGCAGCTTAGTGTCAGGGTTCTACGAGCAGTACTTC. As protein: CASSLVSGFYEQYF.

The genes are TRBV6-5 and TRBJ2-1; 7 positions match TRBD2. The V segment lost 4 bases and the J segment 3 bases; nucleotides outside the gene matches: 9. The germline V gene has CDR1 MNHEY and CDR2 SVGAGI. The CDR3 covers 16 residues. This CDR3 reads CASSWALAIDYNEQFF. In DNA form, the CDR3 reads TGTGCCAGCAGTTGGGCACTAGCGATCGACTACAATGAGCAGTTCTTC.

The V call is TRBV11-3, the J call TRBJ2-2, with D tentatively TRBD1 (5 bases). The CDR3 loop spans 15 amino acids. The germline V gene encodes CDR1 SGHNT and CDR2 YENEEA. V lost 5 bases and J lost 8, with 18 bases in between. This CDR3 is CASSPLGPLGGELFF. Here the CDR3 DNA reads TGTGCCAGCAGCCCCCTGGGGCCCTTGGGGGGGGAGCTGTTTTTT.

This clone was detected only once. The V gene is TRBV18, the J gene TRBJ2-1; 8 bases map to TRBD1. Germline V gene data show CDR1 as KGHSH and CDR2 as LQKENI. Trimming removed 4 bases from V and 5 bases from J; junction bases left unmatched: 1. The CDR3 covers 13 residues. This CDR3 reads CASSLGQDNEQFF. CDR3 nucleotides: TGTGCCAGCTCACTGGGACAGGACAATGAGCAGTTCTTC.

This sequence joins TRBV7-3 and TRBJ2-3; D might be TRBD2 (5 bases). Trimming stripped 1 base from V and 1 base from J, with 6 bases between. There are 14 residues in the CDR3. Germline loops: CDR1 SGHTA, CDR2 FQGTGA. The CDR3 spells CASSLMGGTDTQYF. The CDR3 region has the DNA TGTGCCAGCAGCTTAATGGGAGGCACAGATACGCAGTATTTT.

This chain connects TRBV10-3 to TRBJ2-7; perhaps TRBD2 as D (5 bases). The CDR3 consists of 12 residues. V was cut by 11 bases and J by 3 bases, with 14 bases left in between. Germline-derived CDR1 and CDR2 are ENHRY and SYGVKD. The CDR3 loop is CAAGQAGYEQYF. CDR3 nucleotides: TGTGCCGCCGGTCAGGCGGGCTACGAGCAGTACTTC.